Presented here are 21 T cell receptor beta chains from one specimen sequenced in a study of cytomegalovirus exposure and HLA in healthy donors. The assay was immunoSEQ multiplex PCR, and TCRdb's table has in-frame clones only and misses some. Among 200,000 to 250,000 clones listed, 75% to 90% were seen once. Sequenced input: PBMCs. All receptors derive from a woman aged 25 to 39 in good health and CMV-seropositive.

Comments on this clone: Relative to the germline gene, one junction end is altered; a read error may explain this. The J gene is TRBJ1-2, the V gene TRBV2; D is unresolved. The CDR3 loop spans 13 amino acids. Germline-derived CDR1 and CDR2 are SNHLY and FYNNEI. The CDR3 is CASRDWALYGYTF. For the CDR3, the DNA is TGTGCCAGCCGTGATTGGGCACTCTATGGCTACACCTTC.

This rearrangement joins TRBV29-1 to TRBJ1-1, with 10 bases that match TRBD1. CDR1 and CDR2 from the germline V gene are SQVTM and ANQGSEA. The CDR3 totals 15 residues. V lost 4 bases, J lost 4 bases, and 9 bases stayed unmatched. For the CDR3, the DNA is TGCAGCGTTGGGGGACGGACAGGGGGTGGCACTGAAGCTTTCTTT. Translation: CSVGGRTGGGTEAFF.

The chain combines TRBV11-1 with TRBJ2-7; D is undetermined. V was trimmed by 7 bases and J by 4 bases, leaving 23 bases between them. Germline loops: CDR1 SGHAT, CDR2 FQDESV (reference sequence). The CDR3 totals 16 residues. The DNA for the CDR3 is TGTGCCAGCACCGATAGCCGGGCAGGTTTACGATACGAGCAGTACTTC. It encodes CASTDSRAGLRYEQYF.

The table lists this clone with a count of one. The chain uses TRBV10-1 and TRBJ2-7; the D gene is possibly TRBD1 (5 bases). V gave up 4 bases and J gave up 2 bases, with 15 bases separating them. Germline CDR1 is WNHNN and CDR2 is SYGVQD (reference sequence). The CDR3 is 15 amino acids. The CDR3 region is CASSVKGRGTYEQYF. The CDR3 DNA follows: TGCGCCAGCAGTGTTAAGGGAAGGGGAACCTACGAGCAGTACTTC.

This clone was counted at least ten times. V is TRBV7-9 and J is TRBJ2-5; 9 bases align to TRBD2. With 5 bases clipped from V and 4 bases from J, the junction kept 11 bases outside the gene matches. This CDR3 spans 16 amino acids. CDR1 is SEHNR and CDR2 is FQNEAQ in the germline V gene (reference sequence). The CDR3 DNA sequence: TGTGCCAGCAGCATACTCGATAGCGGGAGACCAGAGACCCAGTACTTC. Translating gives CASSILDSGRPETQYF.

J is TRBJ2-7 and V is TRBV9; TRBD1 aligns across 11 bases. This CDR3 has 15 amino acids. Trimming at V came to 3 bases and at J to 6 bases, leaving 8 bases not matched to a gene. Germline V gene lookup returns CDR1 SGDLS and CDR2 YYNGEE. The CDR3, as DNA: TGTGCCAGCAGCGGGACCGGGACAGGGGGATCCGAGCAGTACTTC. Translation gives CASSGTGTGGSEQYF.

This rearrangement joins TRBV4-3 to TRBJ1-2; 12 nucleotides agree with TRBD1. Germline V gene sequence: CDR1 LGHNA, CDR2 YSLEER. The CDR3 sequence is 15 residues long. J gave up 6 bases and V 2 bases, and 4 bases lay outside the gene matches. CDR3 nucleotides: TGCGCCAGCAGCCAACGGGACAGGGGGCTGGATGGCTACACCTTC. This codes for CASSQRDRGLDGYTF.

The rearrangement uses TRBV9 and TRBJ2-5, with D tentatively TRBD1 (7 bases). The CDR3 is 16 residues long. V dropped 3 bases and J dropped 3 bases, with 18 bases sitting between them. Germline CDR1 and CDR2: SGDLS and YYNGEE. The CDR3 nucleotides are TGTGCCAGCAGCGCTCCTAGGACAGGCGGGGAAGAGACCCAGTACTTC. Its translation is CASSAPRTGGEETQYF.

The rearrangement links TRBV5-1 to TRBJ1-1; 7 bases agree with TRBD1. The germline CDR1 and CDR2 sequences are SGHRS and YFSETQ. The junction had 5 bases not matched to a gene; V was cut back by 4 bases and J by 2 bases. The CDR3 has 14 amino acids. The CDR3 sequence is CASSGDSRNTEAFF. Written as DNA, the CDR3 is TGCGCCAGCAGCGGGGACAGCCGCAACACTGAAGCTTTCTTT.

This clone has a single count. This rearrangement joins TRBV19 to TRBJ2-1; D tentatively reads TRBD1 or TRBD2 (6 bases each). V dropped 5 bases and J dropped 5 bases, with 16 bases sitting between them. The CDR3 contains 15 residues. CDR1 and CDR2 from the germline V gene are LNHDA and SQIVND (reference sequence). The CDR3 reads CASSFIGGPDNEQFF. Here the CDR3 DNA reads TGTGCCAGTAGTTTTATTGGGGGGCCAGACAATGAGCAGTTCTTC.

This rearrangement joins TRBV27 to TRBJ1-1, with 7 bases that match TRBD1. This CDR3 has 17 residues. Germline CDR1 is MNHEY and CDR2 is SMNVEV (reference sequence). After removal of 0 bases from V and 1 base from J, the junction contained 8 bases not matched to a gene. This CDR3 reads CASSLSPPGQKNTEAFF. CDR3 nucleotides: TGTGCCAGCAGTTTATCGCCCCCGGGACAGAAGAACACTGAAGCTTTCTTT.

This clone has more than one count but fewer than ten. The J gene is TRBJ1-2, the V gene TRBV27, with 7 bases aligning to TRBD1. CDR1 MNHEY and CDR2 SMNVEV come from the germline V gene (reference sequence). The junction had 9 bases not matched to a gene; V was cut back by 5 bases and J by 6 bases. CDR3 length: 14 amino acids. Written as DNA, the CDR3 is TGTGCCAGCAGTCCCGGTGAGGGGGCAAATGGCTACACCTTC. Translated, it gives CASSPGEGANGYTF.

For the CDR3, the DNA is TGTGCCATCGGACAGGCCACCTACGAGCAGTACTTC. As protein: CAIGQATYEQYF. V gene TRBV10-3 combines with J gene TRBJ2-7; 7 nucleotides line up with TRBD1. The CDR3 is 12 amino acids. Germline CDR1 is ENHRY and CDR2 is SYGVKD. V was pared by 8 bases and J by 2 bases, with 3 bases of the junction left unmatched.

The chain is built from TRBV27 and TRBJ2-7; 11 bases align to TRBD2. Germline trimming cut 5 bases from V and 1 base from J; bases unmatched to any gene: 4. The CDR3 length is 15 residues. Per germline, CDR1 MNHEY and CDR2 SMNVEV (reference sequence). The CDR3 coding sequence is TGTGCCAGCAGTACCCTAGCGGGAGGTTCCTACGAGCAGTACTTC. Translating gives CASSTLAGGSYEQYF.

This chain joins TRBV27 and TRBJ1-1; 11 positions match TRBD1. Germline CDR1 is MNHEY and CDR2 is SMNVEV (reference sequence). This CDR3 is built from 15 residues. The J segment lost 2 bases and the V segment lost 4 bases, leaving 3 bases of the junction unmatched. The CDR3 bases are TGTGCCAGCAGTTCTGGGACAGGGGGAAACACTGAAGCTTTCTTT. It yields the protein CASSSGTGGNTEAFF.

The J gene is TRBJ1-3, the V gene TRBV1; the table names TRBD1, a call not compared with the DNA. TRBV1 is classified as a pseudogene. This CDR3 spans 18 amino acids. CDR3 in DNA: TGCACCAGCAGCCACACTGAAGGACAGGGAAGCACTGGAAACACCATATATTTT. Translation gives CTSSHTEGQGSTGNTIYF.

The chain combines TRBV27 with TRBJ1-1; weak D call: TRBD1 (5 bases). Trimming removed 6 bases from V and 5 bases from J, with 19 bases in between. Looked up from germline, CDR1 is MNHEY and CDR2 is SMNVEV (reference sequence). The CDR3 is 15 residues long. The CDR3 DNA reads TGTGCCAGCAGCGCGCCGCTGGCAGGGAGGACTGAAGCTTTCTTT. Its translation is CASSAPLAGRTEAFF.

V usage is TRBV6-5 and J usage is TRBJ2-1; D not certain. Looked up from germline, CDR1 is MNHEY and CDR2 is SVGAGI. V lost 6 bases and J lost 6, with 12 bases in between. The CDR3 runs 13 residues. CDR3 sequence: CASSPTWSNEQFF. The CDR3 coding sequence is TGTGCCAGCAGCCCTACGTGGAGCAATGAGCAGTTCTTC.

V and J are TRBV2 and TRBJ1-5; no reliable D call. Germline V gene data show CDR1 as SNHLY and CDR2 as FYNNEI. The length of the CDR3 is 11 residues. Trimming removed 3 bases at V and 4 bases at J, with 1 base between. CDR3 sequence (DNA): TGTGCCAGCAGTGATAATCAGCCCCAGCATTTT. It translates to CASSDNQPQHF.

The DNA for the CDR3 is TGTGCCAGCAGTCAAGCCGTTGCAAGGGCCAATCAGCCCCAGCATTTT. The encoded protein is CASSQAVARANQPQHF. This rearrangement joins TRBV27 to TRBJ1-5; D is ambiguous. With 5 bases removed from V and 3 bases from J, the gap between germline ends came to 17 bases. The germline V gene has CDR1 MNHEY and CDR2 SMNVEV (reference sequence). The CDR3 consists of 16 residues.

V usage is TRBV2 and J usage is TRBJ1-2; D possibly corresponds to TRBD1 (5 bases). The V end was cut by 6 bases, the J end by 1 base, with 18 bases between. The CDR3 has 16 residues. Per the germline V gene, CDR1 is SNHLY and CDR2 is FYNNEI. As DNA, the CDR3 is TGTGCCAGCAGGGGGCAGCAGACACTTTATAACTATGGCTACACCTTC. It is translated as CASRGQQTLYNYGYTF.